These T cell receptor beta chains were read from a single sample in a study of human T cells and chemical hapten exposure. TCRdb independently ran MiXCR on the RACE reads; one entry per CDR3 protein. The repertoire holds roughly 38,000 distinct CDR3 sequences, with roughly an eighth as singletons. The sample consisted of whole blood, taken in connection with sensitization to the hapten diphenylcyclopropenone (DPC). These receptors all come from a woman aged 25 to 39 with alopecia areata. Some clones in this sample may be carry-over from other donors' samples. Each CDR3 is given with its conserved first and last residue. The D gene is left open where the match is weak. Clone sizes are given selectively: once, few, many, or a class where the clone is expanded.

many | TRBJ2-3 | TRBV5-5 | TRBD2 | CASSLGTSGVTDTQYF | TGTGCCAGCAGCCTGGGGACTAGCGGAGTCACAGATACGCAGTATTTT
medium-sized | TRBJ2-1 | TRBV7-2 | TRBD2 | CASSSTSGMLSNEQFF | TGTGCCAGCAGTTCTACTAGCGGGATGTTGTCGAATGAGCAGTTCTTC
many | TRBJ1-2 | TRBV11-2 | - | CASKRGNGQRDGYTF | TGTGCCAGCAAACGGGGGAACGGACAGAGGGATGGCTACACCTTC
many | TRBJ2-3 | TRBV7-2 | - | CASSLGTSTDTQYF | TGTGCCAGCAGCTTAGGAACTAGCACAGATACGCAGTATTTT
many | TRBJ2-3 | TRBV20-1 | TRBD2 | CSARQLAGVGDTQYF | TGCAGTGCTAGACAACTAGCGGGAGTGGGGGATACGCAGTATTTT
few | TRBJ2-1 | TRBV28 | - | CASSIDGTQGNHF | TGTGCCAGCAGTATCGACGGGACCCAGGGAAACCACTTC
- | TRBJ2-3 | TRBV11-3 | TRBD1 | CATSQGAYDTQYF | TGTGCCACCTCACAGGGGGCGTATGATACGCAGTATTTT
many | TRBJ2-1 | TRBV7-3 | - | CASSFRRDQYNEQFF | TGTGCCAGCAGCTTTCGTCGGGACCAGTACAATGAGCAGTTCTTC
few | TRBJ2-5 | TRBV29-1 | TRBD2 | CSVVAGEETQYF | TGCAGCGTTGTAGCGGGAGAAGAGACCCAGTACTTC
- | TRBJ2-3 | TRBV12-3/TRBV12-4 | TRBD2 | CASSLEASGSHSTDTQYF | TGTGCCAGCAGTTTAGAAGCTAGCGGGAGTCACAGCACAGATACGCAGTATTTT
few | TRBJ2-1 | TRBV7-6 | TRBD2 | CASSLAAGGPQLPYNEQFF | TGTGCCAGCAGCTTAGCGGCGGGAGGGCCCCAACTGCCTTACAATGAGCAGTTCTTC
- | TRBJ2-7 | TRBV21-1 | - | CASSKEGGKSYEQYF | TGTGCCAGCAGCAAAGAGGGCGGGAAATCCTACGAGCAGTACTTC
- | TRBJ2-2 | TRBV12-3/TRBV12-4 | - | CASSGIGGTGELFF | TGTGCCAGCAGTGGGATTGGCGGCACCGGGGAGCTGTTTTTT
many | TRBJ2-1 | TRBV20-1 | TRBD2 | CSAEGTSGSFEQFF | TGCAGTGCCGAGGGGACTAGCGGGAGTTTTGAGCAGTTCTTC
many | TRBJ2-5 | TRBV7-2 | - | CASSLEAVITPGVKTQYF | TGTGCCAGCAGCTTAGAAGCGGTTATTACCCCTGGGGTAAAGACCCAGTACTTC
many | TRBJ2-5 | TRBV5-4 | TRBD1 | CASSTPGQVQF | TGTGCCAGCAGCACCCCGGGACAGGTTCAATTC
few | TRBJ2-7 | TRBV28 | - | CASTTRGGRSSYEQYF | TGTGCCAGCACCACCCGGGGAGGACGGAGCTCCTACGAGCAGTACTTC
many | TRBJ2-1 | TRBV28 | TRBD2 | CASSFPGLAGGNNEQFF | TGTGCCAGCAGTTTCCCGGGACTAGCGGGCGGGAACAATGAGCAGTTCTTC
- | TRBJ2-3 | TRBV2 | TRBD2 | CASSPSGTSGRSRPDTQYF | TGTGCCAGCAGCCCCTCCGGGACTAGCGGACGATCAAGGCCAGATACGCAGTATTTT
- | TRBJ1-3 | TRBV7-8 | - | CASSVGANRNTIYF | TGTGCCAGCAGCGTCGGTGCCAATCGGAACACCATATATTTT
few | TRBJ2-1 | TRBV9 | - | CASSVVGDAPPQFF | TGTGCCAGCAGCGTAGTCGGAGACGCCCCTCCCCAGTTCTTC
- | TRBJ1-5 | TRBV4-3 | - | CASSQDRGANQPQHF | TGCGCCAGCAGCCAAGATCGGGGGGCCAATCAGCCCCAGCATTTT
few | TRBJ2-5 | TRBV6-1 | - | CASSEQQQETQYF | TGTGCCAGCAGTGAACAGCAACAAGAGACCCAGTACTTC
- | TRBJ2-1 | TRBV11-2 | TRBD2 | CASSSPRLAGGIYNEQFF | TGTGCCAGCAGCTCCCCCCGACTAGCGGGAGGGATTTACAATGAGCAGTTCTTC
- | TRBJ2-1 | TRBV4-2 | - | CASSQGGEQFF | TGTGCCAGCAGCCAAGGCGGTGAGCAGTTCTTC
few | TRBJ2-7 | TRBV5-1 | TRBD2 | CASTPAGGAYEQYF | TGCGCCAGCACACCAGCGGGAGGGGCCTACGAGCAGTACTTC
many | TRBJ1-1 | TRBV28 | - | CASSPGPGQSESTEAFF | TGTGCCAGCAGTCCAGGGCCCGGACAGTCGGAGAGCACTGAAGCTTTCTTT
many | TRBJ1-1 | TRBV28 | - | CASSASYGTPNTEAFF | TGTGCCAGCAGTGCCTCTTACGGGACACCGAACACTGAAGCTTTCTTT
few | TRBJ1-6 | TRBV7-2 | TRBD1 | CASSPPGQRSSPLHF | TGTGCCAGCAGCCCACCGGGACAGAGGAGTTCACCCCTCCACTTT
- | TRBJ1-5 | TRBV6-5 | TRBD1 | CASSRDRGQTQPQHF | TGTGCCAGCAGTCGGGACAGGGGGCAGACGCAGCCCCAGCATTTT
- | TRBJ2-2 | TRBV5-6 | - | CASSFEEATGELFF | TGTGCCAGCAGCTTTGAAGAGGCCACCGGGGAGCTGTTTTTT
many | TRBJ2-3 | TRBV29-1 | TRBD2 | CSVGGLAGDFTDTQYF | TGCAGCGTGGGTGGACTAGCGGGAGATTTTACAGATACGCAGTATTTT
few | TRBJ2-7 | TRBV7-2 | - | CASSLTHYEQYF | TGTGCCAGCAGCCTCACACACTACGAGCAGTACTTC
- | TRBJ1-1 | TRBV20-1 | TRBD1 | CSAAGTARFEAFF | TGCAGTGCTGCCGGGACAGCAAGATTTGAAGCTTTCTTT
many | TRBJ2-7 | TRBV12-3/TRBV12-4 | - | CASGDRDSRSYEQYF | TGTGCCAGCGGAGACCGAGACTCTCGCTCCTACGAGCAGTACTTC